Shown below are 5 T cell receptor beta chains from a single sample sequenced in a study of blood T cells in healthy people across ages. Alongside a J-beta primer mix, a sample-barcoded 5' primer served in a second PCR lasting roughly 7 to 11 cycles. TCRdb reprocessed the 5' RACE reads with MiXCR, giving one entry per CDR3 protein. The data contain 1.5 million to 2 million distinct CDR3 sequences, around 40% of them seen just once; the ten biggest clones take up roughly 24%. Sequenced sample: blood. These receptor sequences come from a human donor in good health.

The chain couples TRBV29-1 to TRBJ2-3; D remains unclear. The CDR3 covers 13 residues. V dropped 8 bases and J dropped 1 base, with 13 bases sitting between them. Germline CDR1 reads SQVTM; CDR2 reads ANQGSEA. CDR3 DNA sequence: TGCAGCTTCCCCCGGTTGGGCACAGATACGCAGTATTTT. Residues: CSFPRLGTDTQYF.

The chain recombines TRBV4-1 with TRBJ2-1; 9 bases map to TRBD2. The CDR3 totals 17 residues. V lost 0 bases, J lost 5 bases, and 8 bases stayed unmatched. Germline loops: CDR1 MGHRA, CDR2 YSYEKL. CDR3 in DNA: TGCGCCAGCAGCCAAGATCGGCTAGCGGGGCTGAACAATGAGCAGTTCTTC. Its protein is CASSQDRLAGLNNEQFF.

This clonotype showed up just a few times. V and J are TRBV20-1 and TRBJ2-5; D is uncertain. Deletions cut 3 bases from V and 1 base from J, with 15 bases between. This CDR3 has 15 amino acids. Per the germline V gene, CDR1 is DFQATT and CDR2 is SNEGSKA (reference sequence). The CDR3 protein is CSASDGSRRQETQYF. The CDR3 coding sequence is TGCAGTGCTAGCGACGGCTCCCGACGCCAAGAGACCCAGTACTTC.

V and J are TRBV12-3 or TRBV12-4 and TRBJ1-5, with no clear D. This CDR3 comprises 16 residues. Trimming cost V 1 base and J 1 base, with 11 bases left between them. The CDR3 DNA sequence: TGTGCCAGCAGTTTAGAAGCTTCGGGAAGCAATCAGCCCCAGCATTTT. Residues: CASSLEASGSNQPQHF.

In this sample, this clonotype turned up a few times. The gene calls are TRBV6-5 and TRBJ2-7; possible D gene TRBD2, 6 bases. Germline V gene sequence: CDR1 MNHEY, CDR2 SVGAGI. The CDR3 totals 13 residues. V was cut by 6 bases and J by 7 bases, with 16 bases left in between. This CDR3 is CASSPQAGGEQYF. The CDR3 nucleotides are TGTGCCAGCAGCCCCCAGGCCGGAGGGGAGCAGTACTTC.